This T cell receptor beta chain was found in a study of post-analysis software for immune sequencing data. Points from the study as a whole: F measure grouped same-batch samples tightly together. The normalized Chao1 diversity of multiple sclerosis patients was significantly lower than that of controls. Five TRBV segments, including TRBV5-6, TRBV5-1 and TRBV20-1, were more frequent in patients than controls.

As concerns this clonotype: As yet, its antigen is unknown.

Prepared libraries of TCR beta cDNA carried unique molecular identifiers. Input of about 0.85 to 10 million T cells yielded a few hundred thousand cDNA molecules. Via MiXCR, TCRdb re-called the PCR reads, giving one row per CDR3 protein. The sample includes 700,000 to 900,000 distinct CDR3 sequences, 46% of them seen just once. This CDR3 is built from 17 residues. Unmatched junction bases numbered 16, after V lost 3 bases and J lost 8 bases. The TCR sequence derives from a girl between 5 and 17 years old with multiple sclerosis. The specimen was blood. This chain connects TRBV12-3 or TRBV12-4 to TRBJ2-1; the match to TRBD2 covers 7 bases. The CDR3 protein is CASSFDGGGPLGDEQFF. The CDR3 DNA reads TGTGCCAGCAGTTTCGACGGGGGAGGGCCCCTTGGGGATGAGCAGTTCTTC.